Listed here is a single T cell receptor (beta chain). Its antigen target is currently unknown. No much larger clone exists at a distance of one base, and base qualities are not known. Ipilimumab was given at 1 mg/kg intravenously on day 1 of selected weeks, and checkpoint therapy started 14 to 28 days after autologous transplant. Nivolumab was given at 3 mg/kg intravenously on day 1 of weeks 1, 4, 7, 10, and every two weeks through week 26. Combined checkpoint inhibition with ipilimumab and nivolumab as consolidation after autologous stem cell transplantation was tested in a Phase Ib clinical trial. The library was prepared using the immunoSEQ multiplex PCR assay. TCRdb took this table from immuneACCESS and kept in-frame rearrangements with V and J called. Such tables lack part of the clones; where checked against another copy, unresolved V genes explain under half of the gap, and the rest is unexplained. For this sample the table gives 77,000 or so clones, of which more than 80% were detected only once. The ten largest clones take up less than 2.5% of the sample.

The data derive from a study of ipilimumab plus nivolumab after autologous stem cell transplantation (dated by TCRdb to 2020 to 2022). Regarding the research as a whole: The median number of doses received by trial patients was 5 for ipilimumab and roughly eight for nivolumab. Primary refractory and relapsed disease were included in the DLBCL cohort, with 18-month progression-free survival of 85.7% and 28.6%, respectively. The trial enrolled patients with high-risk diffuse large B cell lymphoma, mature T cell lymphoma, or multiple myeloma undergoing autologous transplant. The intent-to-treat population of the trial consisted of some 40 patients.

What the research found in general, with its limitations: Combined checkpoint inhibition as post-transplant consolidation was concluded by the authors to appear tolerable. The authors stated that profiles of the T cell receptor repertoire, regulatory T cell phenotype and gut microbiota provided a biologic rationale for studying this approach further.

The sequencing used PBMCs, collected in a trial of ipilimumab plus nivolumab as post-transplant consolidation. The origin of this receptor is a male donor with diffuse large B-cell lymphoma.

The nucleotides read TGTGCCAGCACCCCCCAACTTGCGGGGGGGTTCGATACGCAGTATTTT. Its translation is CASTPQLAGGFDTQYF. The chain is made from TRBV7-6 and TRBJ2-3, and TRBD2 aligns with 9 junction nucleotides. The germline V gene gives CDR1 as SGHVS and CDR2 as FNYEAQ. The CDR3 has 16 amino acids, counting the end cysteine and phenylalanine. Only CDR3 DNA remains: 48 bases, in frame from the first base. The V end gives up 7 bases and the J end 6 bases, leaving 14 bases in the junction not matched to a gene.